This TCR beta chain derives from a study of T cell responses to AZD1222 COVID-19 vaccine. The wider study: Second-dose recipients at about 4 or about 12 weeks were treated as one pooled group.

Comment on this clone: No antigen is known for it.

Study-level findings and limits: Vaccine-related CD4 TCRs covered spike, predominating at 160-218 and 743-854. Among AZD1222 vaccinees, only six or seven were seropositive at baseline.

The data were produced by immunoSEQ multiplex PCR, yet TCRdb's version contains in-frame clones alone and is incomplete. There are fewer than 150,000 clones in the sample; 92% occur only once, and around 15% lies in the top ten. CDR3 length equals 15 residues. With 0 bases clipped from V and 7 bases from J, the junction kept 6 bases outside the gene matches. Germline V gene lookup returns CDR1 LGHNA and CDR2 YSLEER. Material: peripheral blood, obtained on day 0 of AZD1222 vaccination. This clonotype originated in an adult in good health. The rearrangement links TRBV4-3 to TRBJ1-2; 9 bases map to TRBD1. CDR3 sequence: CASSQDGTGHGGYTF. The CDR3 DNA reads TGCGCCAGCAGCCAAGATGGGACAGGGCACGGTGGCTACACCTTC.